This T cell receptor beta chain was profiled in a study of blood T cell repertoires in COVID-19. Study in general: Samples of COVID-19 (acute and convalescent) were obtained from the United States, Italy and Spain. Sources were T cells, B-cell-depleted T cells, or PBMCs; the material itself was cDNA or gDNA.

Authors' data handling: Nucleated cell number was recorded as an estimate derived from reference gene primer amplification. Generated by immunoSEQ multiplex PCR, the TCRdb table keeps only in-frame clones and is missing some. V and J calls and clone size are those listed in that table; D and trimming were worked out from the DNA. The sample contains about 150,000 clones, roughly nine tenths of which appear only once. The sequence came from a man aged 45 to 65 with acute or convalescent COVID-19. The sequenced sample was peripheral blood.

The CDR3 nucleotides are TGTGCCATCAGAAGGACAGGGGAAGAGACCCAGTACTTC. Translating it yields CAIRRTGEETQYF. The V and J genes are TRBV10-3 and TRBJ2-5; 9 nucleotides line up with TRBD1. The trim removed 6 bases at V and 3 bases at J, leaving 2 bases unmatched. Per germline, CDR1 ENHRY and CDR2 SYGVKD. The CDR3 is 13 amino acids.